The present T cell receptor beta chain was sequenced within a study of T cell repertoires in cytomegalovirus infection. This clonotype has a handful of counts. No antigen is known for it. The study, taken as a whole, reports: Dominant in the ex vivo response were TCR beta clonotypes restricted by HLA-C and specific for CMV.

MiXCR, applied by TCRdb to the reads, yields one record per CDR3 protein. This table holds 900,000 to 950,000 distinct CDR3 sequences, roughly 30% found once. This receptor was obtained from a human donor in good health (CMV status not recorded). Some clones in this sample may be carry-over from other donors' samples. The starting material was cultured CD8+ T cells from PBMCs, obtained from culture after CMV antigen stimulation.

DNA of the CDR3: TGTGCCAGCGGGGTTGTAAGCTACAATGAGCAGTTCTTC. Amino acids: CASGVVSYNEQFF. The chain combines TRBV6-1 with TRBJ2-1; D is undetermined. The germline V gene has CDR1 MNHNS and CDR2 SASEGT. The CDR3 covers 13 residues. Trimming took off 8 bases at V and 3 bases at J, with 11 bases between the two ends.